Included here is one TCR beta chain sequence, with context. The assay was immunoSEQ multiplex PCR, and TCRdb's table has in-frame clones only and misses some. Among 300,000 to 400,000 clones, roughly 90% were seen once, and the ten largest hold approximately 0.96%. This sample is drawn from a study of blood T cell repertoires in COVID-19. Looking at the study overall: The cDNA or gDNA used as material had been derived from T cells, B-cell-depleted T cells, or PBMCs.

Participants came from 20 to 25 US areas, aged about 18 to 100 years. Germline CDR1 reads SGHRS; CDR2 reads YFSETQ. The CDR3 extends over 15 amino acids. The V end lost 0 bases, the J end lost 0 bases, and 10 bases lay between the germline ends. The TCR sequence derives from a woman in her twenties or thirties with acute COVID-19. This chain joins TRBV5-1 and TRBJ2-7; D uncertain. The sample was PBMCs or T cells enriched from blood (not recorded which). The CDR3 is CASSLELRSSYEQYF. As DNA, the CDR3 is TGCGCCAGCAGCTTGGAACTACGTAGCTCCTACGAGCAGTACTTC.